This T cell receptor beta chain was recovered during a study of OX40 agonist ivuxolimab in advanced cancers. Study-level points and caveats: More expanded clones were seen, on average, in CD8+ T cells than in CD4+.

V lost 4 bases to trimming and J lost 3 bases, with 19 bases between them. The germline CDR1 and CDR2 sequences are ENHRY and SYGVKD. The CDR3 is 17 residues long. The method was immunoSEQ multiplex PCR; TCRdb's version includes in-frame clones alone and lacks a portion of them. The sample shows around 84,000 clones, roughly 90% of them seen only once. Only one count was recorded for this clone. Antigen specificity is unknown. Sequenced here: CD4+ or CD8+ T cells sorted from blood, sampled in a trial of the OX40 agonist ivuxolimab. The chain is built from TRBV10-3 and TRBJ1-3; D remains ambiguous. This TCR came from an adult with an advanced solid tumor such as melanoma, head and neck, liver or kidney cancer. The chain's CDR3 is CAISAPRRVRSGNTIYF. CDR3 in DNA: TGTGCCATCAGTGCTCCCCGCCGGGTTCGAAGTGGAAACACCATATATTTT.